This T cell receptor beta chain was profiled in a study of T cells after posttransplantation cyclophosphamide. General observations from the study: Blood and skin or GI T cell repertoires showed limited TRB overlap. TRB clonality was highly associated with recipient CMV seropositivity and reactivation. Later post-transplant blood repertoires were often dominated by donor CD8+ memory clones.

A note on this clone: What it binds is unknown.

The CDR3 runs 14 residues. Germline V gene data show CDR1 as SGHNT and CDR2 as YYREEE (reference sequence). V was shortened by 3 bases and J by 5 bases, with 14 bases between the two germline ends. Repertoires were generated with immunoSEQ multiplex PCR, while TCRdb's copy carries only in-frame clones and drops some. The sample contains tens of thousands of clones, about nine tenths of which appear only once. A marrow graft followed busulfan-fludarabine conditioning, with cyclophosphamide on days +3 and +4. The chain is built from TRBV5-4 and TRBJ1-1, with D tentatively TRBD1 (5 bases). This receptor was obtained from a male patient aged 60-69 years who received an allogeneic stem cell transplant from a related donor and was CMV-positive. Among the T cells, some may be from the graft donor. This sample comprised PBMCs, obtained around 67 days after allogeneic stem cell transplant with posttransplant cyclophosphamide. The DNA of the CDR3 is TGTGCCAGCAGCTGGGGCAGGGAAAGGACTGAAGCTTTCTTT. It yields the protein CASSWGRERTEAFF.